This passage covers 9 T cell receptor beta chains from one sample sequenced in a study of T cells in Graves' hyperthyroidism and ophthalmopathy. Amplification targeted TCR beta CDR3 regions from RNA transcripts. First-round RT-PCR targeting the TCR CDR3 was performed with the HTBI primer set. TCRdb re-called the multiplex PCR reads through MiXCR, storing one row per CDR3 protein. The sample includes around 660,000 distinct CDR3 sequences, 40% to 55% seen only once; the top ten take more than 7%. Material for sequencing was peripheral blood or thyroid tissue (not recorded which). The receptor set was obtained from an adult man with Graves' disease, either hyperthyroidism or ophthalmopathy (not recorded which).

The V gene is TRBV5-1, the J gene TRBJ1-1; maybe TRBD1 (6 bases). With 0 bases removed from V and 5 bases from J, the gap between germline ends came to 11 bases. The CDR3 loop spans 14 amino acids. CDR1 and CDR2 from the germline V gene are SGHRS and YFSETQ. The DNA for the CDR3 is TGCGCCAGCAGCTTGGCAGGGGTAACGACTGAAGCTTTCTTT. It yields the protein CASSLAGVTTEAFF.

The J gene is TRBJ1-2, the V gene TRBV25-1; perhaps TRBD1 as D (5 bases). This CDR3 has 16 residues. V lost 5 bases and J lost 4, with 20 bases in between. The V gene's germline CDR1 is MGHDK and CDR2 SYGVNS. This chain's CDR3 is CASSLVFGADSYGYTF. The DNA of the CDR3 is TGTGCCAGCAGTTTGGTGTTTGGGGCGGATTCCTATGGCTACACCTTC.

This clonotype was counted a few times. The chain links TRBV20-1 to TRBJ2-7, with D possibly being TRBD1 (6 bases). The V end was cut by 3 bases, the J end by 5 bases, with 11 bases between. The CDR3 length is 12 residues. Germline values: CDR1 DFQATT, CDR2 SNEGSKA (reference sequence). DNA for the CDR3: TGCAGTGCTAGTAACAGGGTTAACGAGCAGTACTTC. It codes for CSASNRVNEQYF.

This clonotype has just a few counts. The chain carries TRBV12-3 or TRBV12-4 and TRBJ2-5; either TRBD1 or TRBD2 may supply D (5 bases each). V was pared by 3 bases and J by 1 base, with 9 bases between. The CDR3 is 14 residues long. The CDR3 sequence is CASSFEGPQETQYF. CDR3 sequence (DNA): TGTGCCAGCAGTTTTGAGGGGCCCCAAGAGACCCAGTACTTC.

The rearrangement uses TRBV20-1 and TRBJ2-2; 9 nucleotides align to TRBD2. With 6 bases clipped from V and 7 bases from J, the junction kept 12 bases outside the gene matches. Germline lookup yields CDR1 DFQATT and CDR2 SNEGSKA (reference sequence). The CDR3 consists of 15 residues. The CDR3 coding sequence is TGCAGTGCCCTTTTCGCGGGGGGGGCCGGCGGGGAGCTGTTTTTT. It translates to CSALFAGGAGGELFF.

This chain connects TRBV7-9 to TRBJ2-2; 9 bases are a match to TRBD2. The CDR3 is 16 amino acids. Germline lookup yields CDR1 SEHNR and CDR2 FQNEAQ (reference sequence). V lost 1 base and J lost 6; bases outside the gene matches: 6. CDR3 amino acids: CASSLGVLAGPGELFF. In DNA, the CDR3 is TGTGCCAGCAGCTTAGGGGTCCTAGCGGGGCCCGGGGAGCTGTTTTTT.

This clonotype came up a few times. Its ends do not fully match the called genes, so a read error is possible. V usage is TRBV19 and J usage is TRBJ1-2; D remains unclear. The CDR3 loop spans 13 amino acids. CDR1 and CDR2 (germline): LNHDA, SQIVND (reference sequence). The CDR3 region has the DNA TGTGCCAGTAATATAGTCGATGGAAATGGCTACACCTTC. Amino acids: CASNIVDGNGYTF. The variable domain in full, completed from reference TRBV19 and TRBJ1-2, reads DGGITQSPKYLFRKEGQNVTLSCEQNLNHDAMYWYRQDPGQGLRLIYYSQIVNDFQKGDIAEGYSVSREKKESFPLTVTSAQKNPTAFYLCASNIVDGNGYTFGSGTRLTVV.

The DNA for the CDR3 is TGCAGTGCTTCACCGGGGACAGGGGATGTCACTGAAGCTTTCTTT. Its protein product is CSASPGTGDVTEAFF. V and J are TRBV20-1 and TRBJ1-1, with 10 bases aligning to TRBD1. From germline, CDR1 is DFQATT and CDR2 SNEGSKA (reference sequence). This CDR3 comprises 15 residues. Trimming cost V 5 bases and J 4 bases; bases outside gene matches: 10.

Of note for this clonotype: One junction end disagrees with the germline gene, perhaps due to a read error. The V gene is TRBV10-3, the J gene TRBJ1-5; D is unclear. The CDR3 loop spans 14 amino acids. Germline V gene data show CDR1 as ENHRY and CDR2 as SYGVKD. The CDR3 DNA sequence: TGTGCCAGCAGTGTAACTTATAGCAATCAGCCCCAGCATTTT. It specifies CASSVTYSNQPQHF.